This T cell receptor beta chain came from a study of cytomegalovirus exposure and HLA in healthy donors. TCRdb keeps only in-frame clones here, not all; method: immunoSEQ multiplex PCR. The sample lists 130,000 to 150,000 clones, about 88% occurring once. Study-wide points: Within the 130 or so validation repertoires, first-cohort TCR clusters tended to co-occur, according to a later analysis.

Note on this clone: What it binds is not known.

The ends were cut back, 4 bases at V and 6 bases at J, with 14 bases in the middle. CDR3 size: 15 residues. Germline CDR1 is SGHNT and CDR2 is YYREEE (reference sequence). The chain has TRBV5-4 and TRBJ1-6, with D tentatively TRBD1 (5 bases). This receptor was obtained from a woman aged 18-29 years in good health and CMV-seropositive. Specimen: PBMCs. The CDR3 DNA reads as TGTGCCAGCAGCCCCGTGCCGGGGGGTAATTCACCCCTCCACTTT. It specifies CASSPVPGGNSPLHF.